These T cell receptor beta chains were read from a single sample in a study of blood T cell repertoires in COVID-19. Here immunoSEQ multiplex PCR was the method, and the copy in TCRdb shows in-frame clones only, minus some. The table has approximately 130,000 clones, roughly nine tenths seen once. The sample consisted of peripheral blood. These receptors were taken from a man aged 65 to 79 with active or convalescent COVID-19. CDR3s leave out the opening cysteine and the closing phenylalanine or tryptophan. The order of the fields is D gene, V gene, J gene, CDR3 protein. The D gene is left open where the match is weak.

d_gene: .; v_gene: TRBV6-5; j_gene: TRBJ1-5; CDR3aa: ASSSGVRQPQH
d_gene: TRBD1; v_gene: TRBV30; j_gene: TRBJ2-5; CDR3aa: AWDRGARETQY
d_gene: TRBD2; v_gene: TRBV4-2; j_gene: TRBJ2-5; CDR3aa: ASSQVGNGRELPETQY
d_gene: .; v_gene: TRBV18; j_gene: TRBJ1-1; CDR3aa: ASLGLQGTEAF
d_gene: .; v_gene: TRBV30; j_gene: TRBJ1-1; CDR3aa: AWSKKGMATEAF
d_gene: TRBD1; v_gene: TRBV9; j_gene: TRBJ2-3; CDR3aa: ASSVAASGTGSTDTQY
d_gene: .; v_gene: TRBV7-9; j_gene: TRBJ2-1; CDR3aa: ASSPQVVNEQF
d_gene: TRBD1; v_gene: TRBV11-3; j_gene: TRBJ2-1; CDR3aa: ASSPRGGSKWKNEQF
d_gene: .; v_gene: TRBV5-5; j_gene: TRBJ2-7; CDR3aa: ASSLTGLDYEQY
d_gene: .; v_gene: TRBV27; j_gene: TRBJ1-2; CDR3aa: ASSSRSRDGYT
d_gene: TRBD2; v_gene: TRBV10-3; j_gene: TRBJ2-5; CDR3aa: AISRTSGQETQY
d_gene: .; v_gene: TRBV20-1; j_gene: TRBJ2-7; CDR3aa: SASGSYEQY
d_gene: .; v_gene: TRBV19; j_gene: TRBJ2-6; CDR3aa: ASSMSSLSGANVLT
d_gene: .; v_gene: TRBV7-8; j_gene: TRBJ1-5; CDR3aa: ASSLSSRGGQPQH
d_gene: TRBD2; v_gene: TRBV30; j_gene: TRBJ2-3; CDR3aa: AWSSLAGGGTDTQY
d_gene: .; v_gene: TRBV7-2; j_gene: TRBJ1-5; CDR3aa: ASSPFDGSNQPQH
d_gene: .; v_gene: TRBV28; j_gene: TRBJ1-2; CDR3aa: ATDPTGTTYGYT
d_gene: .; v_gene: TRBV28; j_gene: TRBJ1-1; CDR3aa: ASSLGGPGAF
d_gene: .; v_gene: TRBV29-1; j_gene: TRBJ2-5; CDR3aa: SVGVGAQETQY
d_gene: .; v_gene: TRBV28; j_gene: TRBJ1-2; CDR3aa: ASTPTGFQDYGYT
d_gene: TRBD2; v_gene: TRBV20-1; j_gene: TRBJ2-3; CDR3aa: SASRKGTSPDTQY
d_gene: .; v_gene: TRBV23-1; j_gene: TRBJ2-7; CDR3aa: ASSQQRTVCYEQY
d_gene: .; v_gene: TRBV11-1; j_gene: TRBJ2-3; CDR3aa: ASSPRDTQY
d_gene: TRBD1; v_gene: TRBV6-5; j_gene: TRBJ1-1; CDR3aa: ASVSGQGLNTEAF
d_gene: .; v_gene: TRBV6-5; j_gene: TRBJ1-1; CDR3aa: ASSFGLTNTEAF
d_gene: .; v_gene: TRBV14; j_gene: TRBJ2-2; CDR3aa: ASSQGGRANTGELF
d_gene: TRBD1; v_gene: TRBV27; j_gene: TRBJ1-1; CDR3aa: ASEGALGTEAF
d_gene: .; v_gene: TRBV4-1; j_gene: TRBJ1-6; CDR3aa: ASSLTLSSYNSPLH
d_gene: .; v_gene: TRBV28; j_gene: TRBJ2-3; CDR3aa: ASSSPGGNYTDTQY
d_gene: .; v_gene: TRBV10-3; j_gene: TRBJ1-5; CDR3aa: AISDDGQPQH
d_gene: .; v_gene: TRBV3-1/TRBV3-2; j_gene: TRBJ2-1; CDR3aa: ASSQGAAGLLRF
d_gene: .; v_gene: TRBV28; j_gene: TRBJ2-7; CDR3aa: ASSSAAAASYEQY
d_gene: .; v_gene: TRBV21-1; j_gene: TRBJ1-2; CDR3aa: ASRSADQIRGLRGYT
d_gene: .; v_gene: TRBV10-3; j_gene: TRBJ1-1; CDR3aa: AISELGREAF
d_gene: TRBD1; v_gene: TRBV6-5; j_gene: TRBJ1-3; CDR3aa: ASRSDRAGGNTIY
d_gene: TRBD2; v_gene: TRBV27; j_gene: TRBJ2-1; CDR3aa: ASSFWASGNNEQF
d_gene: .; v_gene: TRBV27; j_gene: TRBJ2-1; CDR3aa: ASSLLGASSYNEQF
d_gene: .; v_gene: TRBV2; j_gene: TRBJ2-7; CDR3aa: ASSLKGNYEQY
d_gene: .; v_gene: TRBV19; j_gene: TRBJ1-4; CDR3aa: ASSIGRGPNEKLF
d_gene: TRBD2; v_gene: TRBV2; j_gene: TRBJ2-1; CDR3aa: ASRAPGTSGNEQF
d_gene: TRBD2; v_gene: TRBV19; j_gene: TRBJ2-5; CDR3aa: ASSTPRKREFQETQY
d_gene: TRBD1; v_gene: TRBV28; j_gene: TRBJ1-1; CDR3aa: ASSWTGRNTEAF
d_gene: .; v_gene: TRBV5-1; j_gene: TRBJ2-2; CDR3aa: ASSLADIANTGELF
d_gene: .; v_gene: TRBV6-5; j_gene: TRBJ2-1; CDR3aa: ASSYSSRGNEQF
d_gene: .; v_gene: TRBV19; j_gene: TRBJ2-1; CDR3aa: ASSIWLATYNEQF
d_gene: .; v_gene: TRBV5-1; j_gene: TRBJ1-1; CDR3aa: ASSRQGITEAF